This TCR beta chain was sequenced for a study of shared clonotypes between healthy human individuals. Study at large: A few men and two women, aged 18 to 49, were donors. Per donor, three plates held CD4 naive cells, three held CD4 memory, two held CD8 naive and one held CD8 memory.

General study results and limits: Sampling covered nothing but blood. Tissue TCR repertoires likely differ from those found in blood.

The CDR3 loop spans 14 amino acids. J lost 7 bases, V lost 5 bases, and 5 bases had no gene match. Germline CDR1 is SGHNT and CDR2 is YENEEA. On this clone itself: Its antigen is as yet unknown.

Some clones are missing from TCRdb's copy, which holds only in-frame ones; the method was immunoSEQ multiplex PCR. Seen here are roughly 2.5 million clones, about 92% observed once, and the top ten hold about 0.13%. CD45RA+ naive and CD45RA-negative memory subsets were separated from CD4+ cells. This sequence was found in a man aged 18 to 29 in good health. Sequencing was done on a sample of naive CD4+ T cells sorted from blood. The subset here: CD45RA+ positively selected. This chain links TRBV11-3 with TRBJ2-2, with TRBD1 matching over 9 bases. The CDR3 reads CASSAQGAGGELFF. CDR3 bases: TGTGCCAGCAGCGCACAGGGGGCTGGCGGGGAGCTGTTTTTT.